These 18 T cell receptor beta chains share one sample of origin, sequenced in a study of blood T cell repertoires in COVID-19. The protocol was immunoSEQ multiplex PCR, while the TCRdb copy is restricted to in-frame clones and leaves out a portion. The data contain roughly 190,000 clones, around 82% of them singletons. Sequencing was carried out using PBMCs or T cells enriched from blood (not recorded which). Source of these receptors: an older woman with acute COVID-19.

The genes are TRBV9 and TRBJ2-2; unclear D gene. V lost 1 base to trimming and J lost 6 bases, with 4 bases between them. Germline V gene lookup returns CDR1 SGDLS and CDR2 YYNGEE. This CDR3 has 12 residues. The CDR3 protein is CASSVSSGELFF. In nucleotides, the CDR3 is TGTGCCAGCAGCGTAAGCTCCGGGGAGCTGTTTTTT.

The CDR3 nucleotides read TGTGCCAGCAGCTTCGACAGGGCGGATGGCTACACCTTC. Protein sequence: CASSFDRADGYTF. This rearrangement joins TRBV7-2 to TRBJ1-2; 7 nucleotides agree with TRBD1. J gave up 6 bases and V 3 bases, and 4 bases lay outside the gene matches. Germline CDR1 SGHTA, CDR2 FQGNSA. The CDR3 loop spans 13 amino acids.

As DNA, the CDR3 is TGTGCCAGCAGCAGCACAGGGGCTAATGAAAAACTGTTTTTT. The encoded protein is CASSSTGANEKLFF. The V and J genes are TRBV5-4 and TRBJ1-4; 7 bases are a match to TRBD1. Unmatched junction bases numbered 3, after V lost 4 bases and J lost 3 bases. CDR3 length: 14 amino acids. Germline CDR1 SGHNT, CDR2 YYREEE (reference sequence).

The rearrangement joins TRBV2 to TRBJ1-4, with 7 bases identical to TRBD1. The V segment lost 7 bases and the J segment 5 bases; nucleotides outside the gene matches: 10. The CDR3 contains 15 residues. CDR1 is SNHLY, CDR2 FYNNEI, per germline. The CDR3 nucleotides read TGTGCCAGCATTAATGAGGGACAGATAAATGAAAAACTGTTTTTT. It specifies CASINEGQINEKLFF.

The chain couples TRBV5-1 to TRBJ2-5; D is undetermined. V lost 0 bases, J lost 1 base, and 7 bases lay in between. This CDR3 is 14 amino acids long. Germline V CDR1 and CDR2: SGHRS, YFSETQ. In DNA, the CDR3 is TGCGCCAGCAGCTTGGGCTCAGGCCAAGAGACCCAGTACTTC. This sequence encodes CASSLGSGQETQYF.

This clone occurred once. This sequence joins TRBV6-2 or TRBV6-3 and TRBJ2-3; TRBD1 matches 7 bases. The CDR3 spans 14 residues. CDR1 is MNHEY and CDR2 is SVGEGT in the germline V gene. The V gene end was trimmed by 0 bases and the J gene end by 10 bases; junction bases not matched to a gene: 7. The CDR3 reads CASSYSSVGQPQYF. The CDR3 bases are TGTGCCAGCAGTTACTCGAGTGTGGGACAGCCGCAGTATTTT.

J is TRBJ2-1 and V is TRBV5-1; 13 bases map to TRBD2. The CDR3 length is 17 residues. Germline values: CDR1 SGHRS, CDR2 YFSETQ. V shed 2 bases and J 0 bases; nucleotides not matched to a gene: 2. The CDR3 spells CASSLLAGGSSYNEQFF. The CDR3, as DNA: TGCGCCAGCAGCTTACTAGCGGGGGGGAGCTCCTACAATGAGCAGTTCTTC.

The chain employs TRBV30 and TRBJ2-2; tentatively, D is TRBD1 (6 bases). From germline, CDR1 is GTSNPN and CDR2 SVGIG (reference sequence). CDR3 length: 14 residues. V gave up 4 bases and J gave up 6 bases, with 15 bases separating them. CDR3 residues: CAWKRQGWSGELFF. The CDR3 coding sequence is TGTGCCTGGAAACGTCAGGGGTGGTCCGGGGAGCTGTTTTTT.

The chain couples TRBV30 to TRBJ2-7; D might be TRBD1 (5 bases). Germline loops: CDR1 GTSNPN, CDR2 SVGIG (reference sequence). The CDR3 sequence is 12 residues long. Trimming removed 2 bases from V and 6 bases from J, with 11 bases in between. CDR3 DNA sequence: TGTGCCTGGAGTTTTCAGGGTGCCGAGCAGTACTTC. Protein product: CAWSFQGAEQYF.

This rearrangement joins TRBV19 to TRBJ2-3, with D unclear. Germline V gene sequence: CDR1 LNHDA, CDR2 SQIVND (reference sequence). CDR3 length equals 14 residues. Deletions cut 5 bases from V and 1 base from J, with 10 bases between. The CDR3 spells CASSVATGTDTQYF. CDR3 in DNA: TGTGCCAGTAGTGTAGCCACAGGCACAGATACGCAGTATTTT. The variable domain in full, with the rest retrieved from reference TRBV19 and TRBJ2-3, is DGGITQSPKYLFRKEGQNVTLSCEQNLNHDAMYWYRQDPGQGLRLIYYSQIVNDFQKGDIAEGYSVSREKKESFPLTVTSAQKNPTAFYLCASSVATGTDTQYFGPGTRLTVL.

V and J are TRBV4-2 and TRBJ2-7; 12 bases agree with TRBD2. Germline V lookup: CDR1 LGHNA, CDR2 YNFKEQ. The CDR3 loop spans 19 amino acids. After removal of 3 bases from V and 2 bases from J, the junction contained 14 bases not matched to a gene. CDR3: CASSHLAGGPYPSTYEQYF. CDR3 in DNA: TGTGCCAGCAGCCACCTAGCGGGAGGGCCGTATCCTTCGACCTACGAGCAGTACTTC.

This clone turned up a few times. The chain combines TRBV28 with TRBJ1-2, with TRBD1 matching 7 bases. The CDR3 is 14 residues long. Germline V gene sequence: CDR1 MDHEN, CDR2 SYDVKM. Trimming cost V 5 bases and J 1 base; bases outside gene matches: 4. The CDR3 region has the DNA TGTGCCAGCAGTCTTGGGACAGTTAACTATGGCTACACCTTC. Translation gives CASSLGTVNYGYTF.

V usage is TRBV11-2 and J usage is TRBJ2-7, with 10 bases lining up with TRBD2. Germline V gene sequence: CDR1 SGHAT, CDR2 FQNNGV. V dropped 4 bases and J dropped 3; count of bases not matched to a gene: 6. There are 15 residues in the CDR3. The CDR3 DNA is TGTGCCAGCAGCTACACTAGCGGGGAAAGCTACGAGCAGTACTTC. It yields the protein CASSYTSGESYEQYF.

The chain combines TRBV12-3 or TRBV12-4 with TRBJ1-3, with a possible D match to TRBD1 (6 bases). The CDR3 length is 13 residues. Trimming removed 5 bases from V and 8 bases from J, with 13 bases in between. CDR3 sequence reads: CASSRQGSYTIYF. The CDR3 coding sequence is TGTGCCAGCAGTCGCCAGGGGTCGTACACCATATATTTT.

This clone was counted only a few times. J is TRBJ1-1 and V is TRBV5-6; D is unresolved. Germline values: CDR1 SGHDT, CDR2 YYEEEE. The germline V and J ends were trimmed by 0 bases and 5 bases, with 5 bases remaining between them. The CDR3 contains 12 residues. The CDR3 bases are TGTGCCAGCAGCTTGGTTGAGACTGAAGCTTTCTTT. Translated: CASSLVETEAFF.

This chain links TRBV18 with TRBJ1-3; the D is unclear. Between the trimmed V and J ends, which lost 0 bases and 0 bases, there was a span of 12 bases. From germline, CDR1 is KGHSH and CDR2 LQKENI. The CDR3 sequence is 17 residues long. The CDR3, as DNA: TGTGCCAGCTCACCACCGTGGGAGGCGATCTCTGGAAACACCATATATTTT. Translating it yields CASSPPWEAISGNTIYF.

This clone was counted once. The CDR3 loop reads CASSQSDRGNQPQHF. CDR3 DNA: TGCGCCAGCAGCCAGTCGGACAGGGGCAATCAGCCCCAGCATTTT. The rearrangement joins TRBV4-1 to TRBJ1-5; 8 bases line up with TRBD1. The junction had 3 bases not matched to a gene; V was cut back by 3 bases and J by 2 bases. This CDR3 is 15 amino acids long. Germline values: CDR1 MGHRA, CDR2 YSYEKL.

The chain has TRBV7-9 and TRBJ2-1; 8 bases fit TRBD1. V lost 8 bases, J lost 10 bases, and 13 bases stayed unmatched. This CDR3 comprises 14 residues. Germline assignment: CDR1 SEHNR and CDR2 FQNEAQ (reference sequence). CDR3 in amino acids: CASLLRQGAVEQFF. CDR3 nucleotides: TGTGCCAGCCTGCTTCGTCAGGGGGCAGTCGAGCAGTTCTTC.